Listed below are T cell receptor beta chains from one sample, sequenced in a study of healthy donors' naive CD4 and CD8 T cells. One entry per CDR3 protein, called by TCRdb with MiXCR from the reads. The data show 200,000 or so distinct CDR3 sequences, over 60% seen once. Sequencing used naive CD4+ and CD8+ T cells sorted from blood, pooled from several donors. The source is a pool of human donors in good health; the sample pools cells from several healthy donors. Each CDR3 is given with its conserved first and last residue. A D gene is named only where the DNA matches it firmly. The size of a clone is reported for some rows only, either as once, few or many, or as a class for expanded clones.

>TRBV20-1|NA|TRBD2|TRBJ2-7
TGCAGTGCTCGTAGGACTAGCGGGACCTACGAGCAGTACTTC
CSARRTSGTYEQYF
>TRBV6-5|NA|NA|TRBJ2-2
TGTGCCAGCAGTTATAACAGCCCGCAGAACACCGGGGAGCTGTTTTTT
CASSYNSPQNTGELFF
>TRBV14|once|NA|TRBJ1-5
TGTGCCAGCAGCCAACAAAGCGATCAGCCCCAGCATTTT
CASSQQSDQPQHF
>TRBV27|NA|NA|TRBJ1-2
TGTGCCAGCTCCAGCCACCTAGGCCATGGCTACACCTTC
CASSSHLGHGYTF
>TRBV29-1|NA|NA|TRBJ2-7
TGCAGCGTTGCCCGACAGGATAGCTCCTACGAGCAGTACTTC
CSVARQDSSYEQYF
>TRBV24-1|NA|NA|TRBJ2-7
TGTGCCACCAGTGGCGTCTCGCCGACAGGCTCCCCCTACGAGCAGTACTTC
CATSGVSPTGSPYEQYF
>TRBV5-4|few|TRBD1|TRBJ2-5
TGTGCCAGCAGCTTGGGCGGGGACAGGGGAGAGACCCAGTACTTC
CASSLGGDRGETQYF
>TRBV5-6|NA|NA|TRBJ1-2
TGTGCCAGCAGCTCCGGACCCTATCCGTCGGATGGCTACACCTTC
CASSSGPYPSDGYTF
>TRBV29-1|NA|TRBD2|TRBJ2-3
TGCAGCGTTGAACCGACTAGCGGGGGTGCCTATATCACAGATACGCAGTATTTT
CSVEPTSGGAYITDTQYF
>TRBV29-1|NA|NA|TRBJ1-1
TGCAGCGTCGGTCCAGCAGTGAACACTGAAGCTTTCTTT
CSVGPAVNTEAFF
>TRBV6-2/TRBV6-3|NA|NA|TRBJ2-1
TGTGCCAGCAGTCCCCGGCTATTACAGTTCTTC
CASSPRLLQFF
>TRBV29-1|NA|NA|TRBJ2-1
TGCAGCGTTGTATCAGGGACCCTTGGGAATGAGCAGTTCTTC
CSVVSGTLGNEQFF
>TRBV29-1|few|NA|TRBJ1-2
TGCAGCGTTGAACGCGGCAGGTTGTATGGCTACACCTTC
CSVERGRLYGYTF
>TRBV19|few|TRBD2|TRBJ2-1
TGTGCCAGTAGTATCCCTGGGACTAGCGGATACAATGAGCAGTTCTTC
CASSIPGTSGYNEQFF
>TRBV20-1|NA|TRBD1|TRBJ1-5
TGCAGTGCCGATTCAGGGACAGACTATCGTCAGCCCCAGCATTTT
CSADSGTDYRQPQHF
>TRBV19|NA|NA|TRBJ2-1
TGTGCCAGTAGTTTAGAAAACAATGAGCAGTTCTTC
CASSLENNEQFF
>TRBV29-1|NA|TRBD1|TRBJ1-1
TGCAGCGTTGAGGATGGGACAGGGTCACCCGAAGCTTTCTTT
CSVEDGTGSPEAFF
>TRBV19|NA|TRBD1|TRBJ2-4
TGTGCCAGTAGGGCCGGACAGGGAACGCCAGCCAAAAACATTCAGTACTTC
CASRAGQGTPAKNIQYF
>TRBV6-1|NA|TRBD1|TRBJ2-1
TGTGCCAGCAGTCAGGGGGCGAGGGACAATGAGCAGTTCTTC
CASSQGARDNEQFF
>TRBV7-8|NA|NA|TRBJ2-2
TGTGCCAGCAGCCTGGTGGATACGGTCACCGGGGAGCTGTTTTTT
CASSLVDTVTGELFF
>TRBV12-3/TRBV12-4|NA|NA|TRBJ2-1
TGTGCCAGCAGAGCCCTAGCGTACAATGAGCAGTTCTTC
CASRALAYNEQFF
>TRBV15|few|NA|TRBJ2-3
TGTGCCACCAGCAGAGGGATGCAGAGCACAGATACGCAGTATTTT
CATSRGMQSTDTQYF
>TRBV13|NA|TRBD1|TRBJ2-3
TGTGCCAGCAGCTGGGACAGGAGCACAGATACGCAATATTTT
CASSWDRSTDTQYF
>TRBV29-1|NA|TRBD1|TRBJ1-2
TGCAGCGTTGGACAGGGGACTAACTATGGCTACACCTTC
CSVGQGTNYGYTF
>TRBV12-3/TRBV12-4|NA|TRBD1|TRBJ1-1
TGTGCCAGCAGTTCGACAGGGGTTGGTTGGTTTGACGCTGAAGCTTTCTTT
CASSSTGVGWFDAEAFF
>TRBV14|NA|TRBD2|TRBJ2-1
TGTGCCAGCAGCCAAATAGGGACTAGCGGGCGAGGGTCCTCCTACAATGAGCAGTTCTTC
CASSQIGTSGRGSSYNEQFF
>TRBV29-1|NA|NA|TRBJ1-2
TGCAGCGTAACCTGGCAGACTAACTATGGCTACACCTTC
CSVTWQTNYGYTF
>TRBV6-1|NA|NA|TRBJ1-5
TGTGCCAGCAGTCTACCGGGGACGAATAGCAATCAGCCCCAGCATTTT
CASSLPGTNSNQPQHF
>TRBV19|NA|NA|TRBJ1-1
TGTGCCAGTAGTATAGATCTGCGGGGCACTGAAGCTTTCTTT
CASSIDLRGTEAFF
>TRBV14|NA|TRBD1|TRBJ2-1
TGTGCCAGCAGCCAACCGGGACAGGGGCTTTGGAATGAGCAGTTCTTC
CASSQPGQGLWNEQFF
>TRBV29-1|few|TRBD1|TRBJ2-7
TGCAGCGTTGAGGGGACAGGGCCCTCCTACGAGCAGTACTTC
CSVEGTGPSYEQYF
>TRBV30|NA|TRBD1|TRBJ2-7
TGTGCCTGGACCCGGGACAGGGTCGGGGAGCAGTACTTC
CAWTRDRVGEQYF
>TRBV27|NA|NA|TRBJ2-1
TGTGCCAGCAGTTTATCGGCTGATCCGGGACGGGGTGAGCAGTTCTTC
CASSLSADPGRGEQFF
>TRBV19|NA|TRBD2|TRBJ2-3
TGTGCCAGTCGAGGGACTAGCGGGAGGTATACGCAGTATTTT
CASRGTSGRYTQYF
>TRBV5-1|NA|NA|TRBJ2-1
TGCGCCAGCAGCTTGGCCGACCCCATGGACTATGGGATTGGTGAGCAGTTCTTC
CASSLADPMDYGIGEQFF
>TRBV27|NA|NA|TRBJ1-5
TGTGCCAGCAGTTTTGGGTTCTATCAGCCCCAGCATTTT
CASSFGFYQPQHF
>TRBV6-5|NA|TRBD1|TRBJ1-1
TGTGCCAGCAGAGACAGGGGATCGGTGAACACTGAAGCTTTCTTT
CASRDRGSVNTEAFF
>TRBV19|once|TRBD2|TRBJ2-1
TGTGCCAGTATTGGACTAGCGGGAGACAATGAGCAGTTCTTC
CASIGLAGDNEQFF
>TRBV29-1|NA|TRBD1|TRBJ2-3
TGCAGCGTTGAAGGCGGAGGACAGGGGGCGAATACGCAGTATTTT
CSVEGGGQGANTQYF
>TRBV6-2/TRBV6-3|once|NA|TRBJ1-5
TGTGCCAGCAGTTACAATTGGTTCGGACAGCCCCAGCATTTT
CASSYNWFGQPQHF
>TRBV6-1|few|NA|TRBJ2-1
TGTGCCAGCAGGGAAGGGACCACCTACAATGAGCAGTTCTTC
CASREGTTYNEQFF
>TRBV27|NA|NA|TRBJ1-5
TGTGCCACCGGGTGGATGGGGGATCAGCCCCAGCATTTT
CATGWMGDQPQHF
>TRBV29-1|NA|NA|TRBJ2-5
TGCAGCGTTGAATCAAGAGGCCCTCTGGAGGAGACCCAGTACTTC
CSVESRGPLEETQYF
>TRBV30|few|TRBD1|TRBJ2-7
TGTGCCTGGGACCGGGACAGGCTGTACGAGCAGTACTTC
CAWDRDRLYEQYF
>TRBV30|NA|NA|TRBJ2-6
TGTGCCTGGAGTGAGGGGACTGGGGCCAACGTCCTGACTTTC
CAWSEGTGANVLTF
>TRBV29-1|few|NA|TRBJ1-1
TGCAGCGTTGCGGGTAAGATGAACACTGAAGCTTTCTTT
CSVAGKMNTEAFF